A single T cell receptor beta chain is shown here with its context. No antigen is known for it. Repertoires were generated with immunoSEQ multiplex PCR, while TCRdb's copy carries only in-frame clones and drops some. The data show tens of thousands of clones, with about 94% seen just once and 4% to 5.5% held by the top ten. This CDR3 is 13 amino acids long. From germline, CDR1 is SGDLS and CDR2 YYNGEE. Trimming stripped 5 bases from V and 2 bases from J, with 10 bases between. This entry is derived from a study of cytomegalovirus exposure and HLA in healthy donors. Study outcomes and limitations: Investigators reported around 150 TCR beta chains as tied to cytomegalovirus. One later analysis, an examination of the 100 to 150 validation repertoires, found that first-cohort TCR clusters tended to co-occur in them.

The chain is built from TRBV9 and TRBJ1-2; no definite D call. The TCR was taken from a man between 18 and 35 years old in good health and CMV-seropositive. The sample consisted of PBMCs. CDR3 nucleotide sequence: TGTGCCAGCAGTCTGGACTACAACTATGGCTACACCTTC. Protein product: CASSLDYNYGYTF.